The source of this TCR beta chain is a study of T-cell reconstitution after alpha-beta-depleted transplantation in children. Study-wide points: In patients about two months after transplant, alpha-beta T cells reportedly arose from several hundred expanded graft clones. The authors attributed T-cell counts and diversity one year after transplant mostly to newly produced T cells. From surviving recipient T cells and thymic progenitors came the high day-60 TCRbeta diversity observed in some patients.

Trimming shortened V by 0 bases and J by 3 bases, and 9 bases separated the two germline ends. The CDR3 spans 14 residues. Germline CDR1 and CDR2: SGHRS and YFSETQ. The library targeted TCRbeta and was prepared with unique molecular identifiers. MiXCR, applied by TCRdb to the PCR reads, yields one record per CDR3 protein. This table holds almost 20,000 distinct CDR3 sequences, 13% found once. This clonotype occurred many times. As yet, its antigen is unknown. This receptor was obtained from a female patient between 2 and 15 years old who had a stem cell transplant for congenital amegakaryocytic thrombocytopenia, so the T cells may come from the graft donor. The sequences come from PBMCs, mostly from graft donor cells, collected 60 days after TCRalphabeta/CD19-depleted stem cell transplant. The V gene is TRBV5-1, the J gene TRBJ2-5; D possibly corresponds to TRBD1 (6 bases). CDR3 bases: TGCGCCAGCAGCTTGGGCGGACAGAAAGAGACCCAGTACTTC. Amino acid sequence: CASSLGGQKETQYF.